This is a list of T cell receptor beta chains from one sample in a study of blood T cell repertoires in COVID-19. Profiling relied on immunoSEQ multiplex PCR, and the TCRdb table lists in-frame clones only, not all of them. This table holds 15,000 to 20,000 clones, about 80% found once. The specimen was peripheral blood. Receptors originate from a human donor in a cohort sampled during active COVID-19. Each CDR3 is given with its conserved first and last residue. The D gene is left open where the match is weak. Expanded clones get a size class; other rows say once, few or many, or leave the size out.

j_call: TRBJ2-7; d_call: .; clone_size: .; v_call: TRBV27; cdr3_nt: TGTGCCAGCAGTTTAGACAGGCCCCCCAACGAGCAGTACTTC; cdr3_aa: CASSLDRPPNEQYF
j_call: TRBJ2-6; d_call: TRBD2; clone_size: once; v_call: TRBV19; cdr3_nt: TGTGCCAGTCGCCTAAAGCGGGATGGGGTTACCTACTCTGGGGCCAACGTCCTGACTTTC; cdr3_aa: CASRLKRDGVTYSGANVLTF
j_call: TRBJ1-5; d_call: TRBD1; clone_size: few; v_call: TRBV19; cdr3_nt: TGTGCCAGTAGTTTAAGCGGGGACAGGGGGTTTGTTCAGCCCCAGCATTTT; cdr3_aa: CASSLSGDRGFVQPQHF
j_call: TRBJ2-7; d_call: TRBD1; clone_size: .; v_call: TRBV5-6; cdr3_nt: TGTGCCAGCAGCCGTAACAGGGGTGGGGAGCAGTACTTC; cdr3_aa: CASSRNRGGEQYF
j_call: TRBJ2-7; d_call: .; clone_size: few; v_call: TRBV5-1; cdr3_nt: TGCGCCAGCAGCGGACCGACAGGTACGGTCGACGAGCAGTACTTC; cdr3_aa: CASSGPTGTVDEQYF
j_call: TRBJ1-1; d_call: TRBD1; clone_size: .; v_call: TRBV5-1; cdr3_nt: TGCGCCAGCAGCCTAGGGACAGACACTGAAGCTTTCTTT; cdr3_aa: CASSLGTDTEAFF
j_call: TRBJ1-6; d_call: TRBD1; clone_size: .; v_call: TRBV6-5; cdr3_nt: TGTGCCAGCAGCTTTAGGACAGGGTACAATTCACCCCTCCACTTT; cdr3_aa: CASSFRTGYNSPLHF
j_call: TRBJ2-5; d_call: TRBD1; clone_size: .; v_call: TRBV14; cdr3_nt: TGTGCCAGCAGCCAAGGGGGTGGGACAGTCCAAGAGACCCAGTACTTC; cdr3_aa: CASSQGGGTVQETQYF
j_call: TRBJ2-5; d_call: .; clone_size: .; v_call: TRBV12-5; cdr3_nt: TGTGCTAGTGGTTTGAGGAAAATTGGGCCAGAGACCCAGTACTTC; cdr3_aa: CASGLRKIGPETQYF
j_call: TRBJ2-7; d_call: .; clone_size: .; v_call: TRBV7-3; cdr3_nt: TGTGCCAGCAGCCCCAGGAGGGGGGGGGAGCAGTACTTC; cdr3_aa: CASSPRRGGEQYF
j_call: TRBJ1-4; d_call: .; clone_size: .; v_call: TRBV7-7; cdr3_nt: TGTGCCAGCAGTCGACAGGCCGGTGAAAAACTGTTTTTT; cdr3_aa: CASSRQAGEKLFF
j_call: TRBJ1-5; d_call: .; clone_size: .; v_call: TRBV2; cdr3_nt: TGTGCCAGCAGTGAAGCTCTATCAATCCGGCCCCAGCATTTT; cdr3_aa: CASSEALSIRPQHF
j_call: TRBJ2-1; d_call: TRBD2; clone_size: .; v_call: TRBV7-9; cdr3_nt: TGTGCCAGCAGCTATACTAGCGGTTACTACAATGAGCAGTTCTTC; cdr3_aa: CASSYTSGYYNEQFF
j_call: TRBJ1-2; d_call: .; clone_size: once; v_call: TRBV5-1; cdr3_nt: TGCGCCAGCAGCTTGGGACAGTCCTCACCTAATGGCTACACCTTC; cdr3_aa: CASSLGQSSPNGYTF
j_call: TRBJ1-2; d_call: .; clone_size: .; v_call: TRBV6-2/TRBV6-3; cdr3_nt: TGTGCCAGCAGTTATGAGTCTGTGTCCTATGGCTACACCTTC; cdr3_aa: CASSYESVSYGYTF
j_call: TRBJ1-5; d_call: TRBD1; clone_size: .; v_call: TRBV2; cdr3_nt: TGTGCCAGCAGAATAGACAGGGGAAATCAGCCCCAGCATTTT; cdr3_aa: CASRIDRGNQPQHF
j_call: TRBJ2-3; d_call: TRBD2; clone_size: .; v_call: TRBV7-8; cdr3_nt: TGTGCCAGCAGCTCGCTGACTAGCGAACCCGCCTTAGATACGCAGTATTTT; cdr3_aa: CASSSLTSEPALDTQYF
j_call: TRBJ2-1; d_call: .; clone_size: .; v_call: TRBV28; cdr3_nt: TGTGCCAGCAGTTTGGCCGGGGTTGGGGAGCAGTTCTTC; cdr3_aa: CASSLAGVGEQFF